The 22 T cell receptor beta chains in this list originate from one sample, sequenced in a study of blood T cell repertoires in COVID-19. Only in-frame clones appear in the TCRdb table, and some are missing; sequencing was by immunoSEQ multiplex PCR. The data show almost 350,000 clones, with about 92% seen just once and approximately 4.1% held by the top ten. Material: peripheral blood. Receptors originate from an older woman with COVID-19, enrolled during active disease.

CDR3 coding DNA: TGTGCCAGCAGCGTAGCTCCCGGGAGCCCCTACGAGCAGTACTTC. Its protein product is CASSVAPGSPYEQYF. This rearrangement joins TRBV9 to TRBJ2-7; maybe TRBD2 (6 bases). Trimming shortened V by 0 bases and J by 2 bases, and 12 bases separated the two germline ends. Germline CDR1 is SGDLS and CDR2 is YYNGEE. The length of the CDR3 is 15 residues.

The V gene is TRBV6-1, the J gene TRBJ1-2; tentative D call: TRBD1 (5 bases). The CDR3 length is 13 residues. Germline loops: CDR1 MNHNS, CDR2 SASEGT. V was clipped by 1 base and J by 8 bases, with 11 bases between them. This CDR3 is CASSEVQGRGYTF. The CDR3 DNA is TGTGCCAGCAGTGAAGTCCAGGGAAGAGGCTACACCTTC.

The CDR3 is CASQTGTSGVRTGELFF. DNA for the CDR3: TGTGCCAGCCAGACCGGGACTAGCGGGGTTCGGACCGGGGAGCTGTTTTTT. The rearrangement links TRBV3-1 (or the pseudogene TRBV3-2) to TRBJ2-2, with TRBD2 matching 13 bases. Germline loops: CDR1 LGHDT, CDR2 YNNKEL (reference sequence). This CDR3 has 17 residues. Germline trimming cut 8 bases from V and 5 bases from J; bases unmatched to any gene: 11.

The gene calls are TRBV18 and TRBJ1-1; 10 positions agree with TRBD1. V lost 2 bases and J lost 7; bases outside the gene matches: 7. The CDR3 contains 15 residues. The V gene's germline CDR1 is KGHSH and CDR2 LQKENI. This CDR3 is CASSPAGGQGDEAFF. CDR3 coding DNA: TGTGCCAGCTCACCAGCTGGTGGACAGGGGGATGAAGCTTTCTTT. The full variable domain, with the rest looked up from reference TRBV18 and TRBJ1-1, is NAGVMQNPRHLVRRRGQEARLRCSPMKGHSHVYWYRQLPEEGLKFMVYLQKENIIDESGMPKERFSAEFPKEGPSILRIQQVVRGDSAAYFCASSPAGGQGDEAFFGQGTRLTVV.

The V and J genes are TRBV5-1 and TRBJ1-1, with D possibly being TRBD1 (5 bases). The CDR3 runs 15 residues. With 4 bases removed from V and 0 bases from J, the gap between germline ends came to 13 bases. Germline V lookup: CDR1 SGHRS, CDR2 YFSETQ. The CDR3 sequence: CASSPLDSVNTEAFF. The DNA for the CDR3 is TGCGCCAGCAGCCCCTTAGACAGCGTGAACACTGAAGCTTTCTTT.

The chain has TRBV28 and TRBJ1-2, with 8 bases matching TRBD1. This CDR3 comprises 13 residues. J was trimmed by 3 bases and V by 3 bases; bases with no gene match: 0. CDR1 is MDHEN, CDR2 SYDVKM, per germline. The DNA for the CDR3 is TGTGCCAGCAGTTTGACAGGGGACTATGGCTACACCTTC. It specifies CASSLTGDYGYTF.

This clone was seen a single time. The chain is built from TRBV5-4 and TRBJ2-1, with 10 nucleotides matching TRBD2. Germline values: CDR1 SGHNT, CDR2 YYREEE (reference sequence). The CDR3 has 15 residues. Unmatched junction bases numbered 3, after V lost 2 bases and J lost 4 bases. Here the CDR3 DNA reads TGTGCCAGCAGCTTCAGGACTAGCGGATACAATGAGCAGTTCTTC. Encoded protein: CASSFRTSGYNEQFF. The complete variable domain, with remaining parts taken from reference TRBV5-4 and TRBJ2-1, reads ETGVTQSPTHLIKTRGQQVTLRCSSQSGHNTVSWYQQALGQGPQFIFQYYREEENGRGNFPPRFSGLQFPNYSSELNVNALELDDSALYLCASSFRTSGYNEQFFGPGTRLTVL.

V is TRBV7-9 and J is TRBJ1-3, with D uncertain. The CDR3 loop spans 15 amino acids. V gave up 1 base and J gave up 4 bases, with 11 bases separating them. CDR1 is SEHNR and CDR2 is FQNEAQ in the germline V gene (reference sequence). CDR3 loop: CASSLVSVQGNTIYF. DNA for the CDR3: TGTGCCAGCAGCTTAGTTTCGGTCCAAGGAAACACCATATATTTT.

The V and J genes are TRBV7-9 and TRBJ1-2; tentatively, D is TRBD1 (6 bases). The CDR3 loop spans 16 amino acids. Germline V lookup: CDR1 SEHNR, CDR2 FQNEAQ (reference sequence). Trimming shortened V by 7 bases and J by 11 bases, and 29 bases separated the two germline ends. The CDR3 DNA follows: TGTGCCAGCACCTCCTCGCCCAGTCAGGGGCGTAGACAATACACCTTC. Translation gives CASTSSPSQGRRQYTF.

V and J are TRBV28 and TRBJ2-2, with TRBD2 matching 8 bases. CDR3 length equals 15 residues. Germline CDR1 is MDHEN and CDR2 is SYDVKM. V trimming: 2 bases; J trimming: 6 bases; junction bases outside the gene matches: 5. CDR3 loop: CASSLGTRLPGELFF. CDR3 DNA: TGTGCCAGCAGTTTAGGGACTAGGCTACCCGGGGAGCTGTTTTTT. The full variable domain, completed using reference TRBV28 and TRBJ2-2, is DVKVTQSSRYLVKRTGEKVFLECVQDMDHENMFWYRQDPGLGLRLIYFSYDVKMKEKGDIPEGYSVSREKKERFSLILESASTNQTSMYLCASSLGTRLPGELFFGEGSRLTVL.

The genes are TRBV7-3 and TRBJ2-6; perhaps TRBD1 as D (6 bases). Germline lookup yields CDR1 SGHTA and CDR2 FQGTGA. The V end was cut by 3 bases, the J end by 4 bases, with 13 bases between. This CDR3 contains 16 residues. CDR3 in DNA: TGTGCCAGCAGCTTCTCACAGGGATCCGGGGCCAACGTCCTGACTTTC. Protein product: CASSFSQGSGANVLTF.

The chain has TRBV19 and TRBJ1-2; D not resolved. The CDR3 is 14 residues long. V dropped 4 bases and J dropped 5 bases, with 14 bases sitting between them. Germline V gives CDR1 LNHDA, CDR2 SQIVND (reference sequence). CDR3 sequence reads: CASSSRPRGYGYTF. CDR3 nucleotides: TGTGCCAGTAGTAGTAGGCCCCGGGGTTATGGCTACACCTTC.

This clone has only one observation. The rearrangement joins TRBV5-6 to TRBJ1-6; no clear D gene. This CDR3 is built from 13 residues. Germline lookup yields CDR1 SGHDT and CDR2 YYEEEE. Between the trimmed V and J ends, which lost 6 bases and 7 bases, there was a span of 11 bases. The CDR3 DNA reads as TGTGCCAGCAACCGAGGGTTGAATTCACCCCTCCACTTT. It yields the protein CASNRGLNSPLHF.

This chain uses TRBV29-1 with TRBJ2-1, with 7 positions matching TRBD1. In germline, CDR1 is SQVTM, CDR2 ANQGSEA. The CDR3 is 11 amino acids. Losses at the gene ends were 4 bases for V and 10 bases for J; bases not matched to a gene: 4. The CDR3 coding sequence is TGCAGCGTTGGAAGGGACAGAGAGCAGTTCTTC. This translates into CSVGRDREQFF.

This chain links TRBV7-9 with TRBJ2-2, with TRBD1 matching over 8 bases. Trimming removed 7 bases from V and 2 bases from J; junction bases left unmatched: 3. This CDR3 has 14 amino acids. CDR1 is SEHNR and CDR2 is FQNEAQ in the germline V gene (reference sequence). The CDR3 DNA is TGTGCCAGCAACAGGGGGACAAACACCGGGGAGCTGTTTTTT. It yields the protein CASNRGTNTGELFF.

The chain joins TRBV28 to TRBJ1-5, with 8 bases identical to TRBD1. With 6 bases clipped from V and 6 bases from J, the junction kept 10 bases outside the gene matches. This CDR3 has 15 amino acids. Germline V gene lookup returns CDR1 MDHEN and CDR2 SYDVKM. The CDR3 reads CASRPGTGVAQPQHF. The CDR3 DNA sequence: TGTGCCAGCAGACCCGGGACAGGTGTGGCTCAGCCCCAGCATTTT.

J is TRBJ1-2 and V is TRBV6-6; TRBD1 matches at 7 bases. The CDR3 length is 15 residues. CDR1 is MNHNY, CDR2 SVGAGI, per germline (reference sequence). Trimming took 8 bases from V and 8 from J; bases not matched to a gene: 17. CDR3 sequence reads: CASAIGDRQGGGYTF. The CDR3 DNA reads as TGTGCCAGCGCTATTGGGGACAGACAAGGCGGCGGCTACACCTTC.

This clone has more than one count but fewer than ten. The CDR3 DNA reads as TGTGCCAGCAGCTTGGCGCCTAGCGGGTTCAACACCGGGGAGCTGTTTTTT. Amino acids: CASSLAPSGFNTGELFF. V usage is TRBV11-2 and J usage is TRBJ2-2; 8 bases fit TRBD2. V was pared by 3 bases and J by 2 bases, with 8 bases of the junction left unmatched. The CDR3 is 17 amino acids. CDR1 and CDR2 from the germline V gene are SGHAT and FQNNGV.

This chain connects TRBV25-1 to TRBJ1-2; 7 positions match TRBD1. The V gene end was trimmed by 6 bases and the J gene end by 8 bases; junction bases not matched to a gene: 9. The CDR3 runs to 13 residues. Germline V gene data show CDR1 as MGHDK and CDR2 as SYGVNS. CDR3 sequence (DNA): TGTGCCAGCAGCCCCGACAGGGCGGGAGGCTACACCTTC. Encoded protein: CASSPDRAGGYTF.

This chain links TRBV19 with TRBJ1-5, with TRBD1 identical over 7 bases. The J segment lost 1 base and the V segment lost 7 bases, leaving 7 bases of the junction unmatched. The germline gives CDR1 LNHDA, CDR2 SQIVND (reference sequence). The CDR3 contains 15 residues. The CDR3 here is CASTRQGSSNQPQHF. The CDR3, as DNA: TGTGCCAGTACTAGACAGGGATCGAGCAATCAGCCCCAGCATTTT.

The chain carries TRBV6-5 and TRBJ2-7; D is possibly TRBD2 (6 bases). Germline V gene data show CDR1 as MNHEY and CDR2 as SVGAGI. V lost 6 bases and J 3 bases, leaving 15 bases between the germline ends. CDR3 size: 14 residues. Written as DNA, the CDR3 is TGTGCCAGCAGGCGGGACTTCGGATTCTACGAGCAGTACTTC. It yields the protein CASRRDFGFYEQYF.

The V and J genes are TRBV9 and TRBJ1-1; 8 bases align to TRBD1. The CDR3 runs 16 residues. Germline assignment: CDR1 SGDLS and CDR2 YYNGEE. The V segment lost 3 bases and the J segment 6 bases; nucleotides outside the gene matches: 13. In DNA, the CDR3 is TGTGCCAGCAGCGCGCGGCCGGACAGGGCTGGCGCTGAAGCTTTCTTT. Its protein product is CASSARPDRAGAEAFF.